The 21 T cell receptor beta chains below come from one sample, sequenced in a study of Tregs in tolerant kidney transplant recipients. The antigens for these receptors are not known. Profiling relied on immunoSEQ multiplex PCR, and the TCRdb table lists in-frame clones only, not all of them. The sample has some 1,500 clones; roughly 40% are singletons. Sequenced sample: Tregs from blood cultured with allogeneic cells. These receptors originate from a human patient who received a combined kidney and bone marrow transplant. Some T cells may be the graft donor's.

This clone is medium-sized (0.01 to 0.1%) within its sample. CDR3 bases: TGTGCCAGCAGCGGGACAGGGGGCGAGTATGTCTCCTATGGCTACACCTTC. Translated: CASSGTGGEYVSYGYTF. The J gene is TRBJ1-2, the V gene TRBV2; 12 bases match TRBD1. Looked up from germline, CDR1 is SNHLY and CDR2 is FYNNEI. The CDR3 has 17 residues. Trimming cost V 6 bases and J 4 bases; bases outside gene matches: 12.

The J gene is TRBJ2-5, the V gene TRBV6-5; tentative D call: TRBD1 (6 bases). In germline, CDR1 is MNHEY, CDR2 SVGAGI. The CDR3 runs 15 residues. Trimming shortened V by 6 bases and J by 1 base, and 15 bases separated the two germline ends. The CDR3 DNA follows: TGTGCCAGCAGCCCTAGACAGGACCTCCAAGAGACCCAGTACTTC. This codes for CASSPRQDLQETQYF.

Sample share makes this clone large. The CDR3, as DNA: TGTGCCAGCAGCTTAGACAGGGGCAGAGAGGAGCAGTACTTC. This sequence encodes CASSLDRGREEQYF. The rearrangement joins TRBV11-2 to TRBJ2-7; TRBD1 might be the D (6 bases). The CDR3 length is 14 residues. Germline V gives CDR1 SGHAT, CDR2 FQNNGV. Trimming cost V 0 bases and J 7 bases, with 13 bases left between them.

The chain links TRBV5-4 to TRBJ1-4, with D possibly matching TRBD1 (5 bases). The CDR3 loop spans 17 amino acids. The ends were cut back, 0 bases at V and 0 bases at J, with 12 bases in the middle. Germline-derived CDR1 and CDR2 are SGHNT and YYREEE (reference sequence). The chain's CDR3 is CASSLEGPLATNEKLFF. The CDR3 DNA reads as TGTGCCAGCAGCTTGGAGGGACCGCTTGCAACTAATGAAAAACTGTTTTTT.

This clone was seen a handful of times. The genes are TRBV5-4 and TRBJ2-2, with 7 nucleotides matching TRBD1. Germline V gene sequence: CDR1 SGHNT, CDR2 YYREEE (reference sequence). V lost 1 base and J lost 3; bases outside the gene matches: 3. CDR3 size: 15 residues. This CDR3 is CASSLKGQYTGELFF. CDR3 nucleotides: TGTGCCAGCAGCTTGAAGGGACAGTACACCGGGGAGCTGTTTTTT. Variable domain in full (rest from reference TRBV5-4 and TRBJ2-2): ETGVTQSPTHLIKTRGQQVTLRCSSQSGHNTVSWYQQALGQGPQFIFQYYREEENGRGNFPPRFSGLQFPNYSSELNVNALELDDSALYLCASSLKGQYTGELFFGEGSRLTVL.

This clone was counted only a few times. V is TRBV7-8 and J is TRBJ2-3; D uncertain. The V and J ends lost 5 bases and 6 bases respectively, with 9 bases between them. Germline CDR1 reads SGHVS; CDR2 reads FQNEAQ. This CDR3 contains 12 residues. The CDR3 nucleotides are TGTGCCAGCAGCACAAATTGGGATACGCAGTATTTT. Encoded protein: CASSTNWDTQYF.

The chain joins TRBV7-2 to TRBJ1-4; the D gene is possibly TRBD1 (5 bases). The CDR3 has 16 amino acids. Trimming left V 5 bases short and J 7 bases short, with 20 bases between. CDR1 SGHTA and CDR2 FQGNSA come from the germline V gene. The DNA for the CDR3 is TGTGCCAGCAGCCAGCAGGGTTTCCTGGGACGTGAAAAACTGTTTTTT. This codes for CASSQQGFLGREKLFF.

Only a few counts were recorded for this clone. The CDR3 loop is CASSLGGQVGNEQFF. The CDR3 bases are TGTGCCAGCAGCCTTGGGGGACAGGTTGGCAATGAGCAGTTCTTC. The V gene is TRBV7-9, the J gene TRBJ2-1; the match to TRBD1 covers 8 bases. The CDR3 has 15 amino acids. Trimming cost V 5 bases and J 6 bases; bases outside gene matches: 9. CDR1 is SEHNR and CDR2 is FQNEAQ in the germline V gene (reference sequence).

The rearrangement joins TRBV4-3 to TRBJ2-7; a weak D match, TRBD1 (5 bases). From germline, CDR1 is LGHNA and CDR2 YSLEER. The CDR3 has 16 residues. The V end was cut by 4 bases, the J end by 3 bases, with 19 bases between. CDR3 sequence (DNA): TGCGCCAGCAGCCCTCACGGAATTCAGGGAAGCTACGAGCAGTACTTC. It translates to CASSPHGIQGSYEQYF.

The V and J genes are TRBV5-1 and TRBJ2-7; TRBD1 is a possible D gene (5 bases). The germline gives CDR1 SGHRS, CDR2 YFSETQ. Trimming pared 2 bases from V and 3 bases from J, leaving 6 bases between. CDR3 size: 12 residues. This CDR3 reads CASSFDSYEQYF. The CDR3 coding sequence is TGCGCCAGCAGCTTTGACAGCTACGAGCAGTACTTC.

This rearrangement joins TRBV6-8 to TRBJ2-1, with no clear D. The V end lost 6 bases, the J end lost 13 bases, and 10 bases lay between the germline ends. The CDR3 is 10 amino acids. Germline loops: CDR1 MNHGY, CDR2 SAAAGT. CDR3: CASSLRSQFF. The CDR3 nucleotides are TGTGCCAGCAGCTTAAGGTCCCAGTTCTTC.

In this sample, this clone turned up once. The V call is TRBV6-1, the J call TRBJ2-6; D unclear. CDR3 length equals 15 residues. The germline V gene has CDR1 MNHNS and CDR2 SASEGT. Deletions cut 7 bases from V and 0 bases from J, with 10 bases between. The CDR3 sequence is CASTRTVSGANVLTF. CDR3 nucleotide sequence: TGTGCCAGCACCCGGACGGTCTCTGGGGCCAACGTCCTGACTTTC.

This clone is large by share. This chain links TRBV30 with TRBJ2-7; 7 bases are a match to TRBD1. The V segment lost 3 bases and the J segment 3 bases; nucleotides outside the gene matches: 5. There are 13 residues in the CDR3. The V gene's germline CDR1 is GTSNPN and CDR2 SVGIG (reference sequence). DNA for the CDR3: TGTGCCTGGAGAGCCCCAGGGGGCTACGAGCAGTACTTC. Amino acids: CAWRAPGGYEQYF.

This chain uses TRBV4-2 with TRBJ2-4, with 9 bases lining up with TRBD2. The V and J ends lost 3 bases and 5 bases, in that order; junction bases with no gene match: 5. The CDR3 has 15 residues. From germline, CDR1 is LGHNA and CDR2 YNFKEQ. CDR3 DNA sequence: TGTGCCAGCAGCCAGACTAGCGGTAACCAAAACATTCAGTACTTC. Its translation: CASSQTSGNQNIQYF.

The chain carries TRBV4-1 and TRBJ1-1, with no clear D. Germline lookup yields CDR1 MGHRA and CDR2 YSYEKL. Trimming left V 1 base short and J 2 bases short, with 14 bases between. The CDR3 is made up of 16 amino acids. CDR3 DNA: TGCGCCAGCAGCCAAGGCCTCAGGACCAGTAACACTGAAGCTTTCTTT. Residues: CASSQGLRTSNTEAFF.

The chain employs TRBV5-1 and TRBJ2-5; 7 positions agree with TRBD1. The CDR3 extends over 14 amino acids. The V segment lost 3 bases and the J segment 9 bases; nucleotides outside the gene matches: 11. Germline CDR1 SGHRS, CDR2 YFSETQ. The CDR3 coding sequence is TGCGCCAGCAGCTCGACCGGGACCCAGGGGGCCCAGTACTTC. Its protein product is CASSSTGTQGAQYF.

J is TRBJ1-4 and V is TRBV5-1; D is uncertain. Germline-derived CDR1 and CDR2 are SGHRS and YFSETQ. The CDR3 contains 14 residues. Trimming removed 0 bases from V and 0 bases from J, with 3 bases in between. The CDR3 DNA reads as TGCGCCAGCAGCTTGGGGGCAACTAATGAAAAACTGTTTTTT. Amino acid sequence: CASSLGATNEKLFF.

This clone has just a few counts. V and J are TRBV19 and TRBJ2-5, with D possibly being TRBD2 (5 bases). Germline values: CDR1 LNHDA, CDR2 SQIVND (reference sequence). The CDR3 extends over 14 amino acids. The germline V and J ends were trimmed by 1 base and 3 bases, with 9 bases remaining between them. CDR3 nucleotide sequence: TGTGCCAGTAGTATAGGCGGAGGTAAAGAGACCCAGTACTTC. It translates to CASSIGGGKETQYF.

This clone was counted only a few times. The rearrangement links TRBV4-3 to TRBJ2-5; 13 nucleotides line up with TRBD2. Looked up from germline, CDR1 is LGHNA and CDR2 is YSLEER. V lost 5 bases and J lost 3; bases outside the gene matches: 3. The CDR3 has 15 amino acids. The CDR3 region is CASSTGLAGEETQYF. The CDR3 nucleotides read TGCGCCAGCAGCACCGGACTAGCGGGGGAAGAGACCCAGTACTTC.

DNA for the CDR3: TGTGCCAGCAGCTCGGGTGGGGGGCACTACGAGCAGTACTTC. It yields the protein CASSSGGGHYEQYF. The rearrangement joins TRBV4-2 to TRBJ2-7, with D perhaps assigned TRBD1 or TRBD2 (6 bases each). Germline V gene lookup returns CDR1 LGHNA and CDR2 YNFKEQ. The CDR3 runs to 14 residues. V was cut by 5 bases and J by 3 bases, with 14 bases left in between.

The genes are TRBV6-5 and TRBJ1-6, with TRBD1 matching over 8 bases. The junction had 11 bases not matched to a gene; V was cut back by 6 bases and J by 10 bases. Germline lookup yields CDR1 MNHEY and CDR2 SVGAGI. The CDR3 contains 15 residues. The CDR3 loop reads CASRRDRLGISPLHF. DNA of the CDR3: TGTGCCAGCAGGCGGGACAGGCTGGGTATATCACCCCTCCACTTT.